The sequence of this T cell receptor (beta chain) was determined in a study of blood T cell repertoires in COVID-19. Study as a whole: The United States, Italy and Spain were the sources of the acute and convalescent COVID-19 samples.

Assay used: immunoSEQ multiplex PCR; TCRdb lists only in-frame clones, some missing. This repertoire shows 300,000 to 400,000 clones, around nine tenths found once; its top ten account for around 0.95%. A few counts support this clone. The CDR3 totals 14 residues. CDR1 and CDR2 from the germline V gene are SNHLY and FYNNEI. J lost 6 bases, V lost 3 bases, and 4 bases had no gene match. This TCR was sampled from a woman aged 30 to 39 with acute COVID-19. Sequences were obtained from PBMCs or T cells enriched from blood (not recorded which). The V and J genes are TRBV2 and TRBJ2-2; 7 bases map to TRBD1. CDR3 in amino acids: CASSEGRGSGELFF. In DNA form, the CDR3 reads TGTGCCAGCAGTGAGGGCAGGGGGTCCGGGGAGCTGTTTTTT.